These 4 T cell receptor beta chains were all obtained from the same sample, sequenced in a study of T cell repertoires in cytomegalovirus infection. What these receptors recognize is not known. One entry per CDR3 protein results from TCRdb running MiXCR on the reads. Of 450,000 to 550,000 distinct CDR3 sequences listed, approximately 40% are singletons. This sample comprised cultured PBMCs, obtained from culture after CMV antigen stimulation. All receptors derive from a human donor in good health (CMV status not recorded). Some clones in this sample may be carry-over from other donors' samples.

This clonotype appeared a few times. CDR3 DNA: TGTGCCAGCAGAGGGGGGACAGGAACAGCGGGCACCGGGGAGCTGTTTTTT. Translated: CASRGGTGTAGTGELFF. The J gene is TRBJ2-2, the V gene TRBV7-6; 8 nucleotides agree with TRBD1. V dropped 6 bases and J dropped 4; count of bases not matched to a gene: 13. Germline CDR1 SGHVS, CDR2 FNYEAQ. This CDR3 has 17 amino acids.

This clonotype occurred a few times. The chain joins TRBV7-8 to TRBJ2-3; D is possibly TRBD1 or TRBD2 (6 bases each). This CDR3 is 14 amino acids long. V shed 5 bases and J shed 0 bases, with 9 bases lying between them. The germline gives CDR1 SGHVS, CDR2 FQNEAQ. The CDR3 here is CASSGGPSTDTQYF. The CDR3 nucleotides read TGTGCCAGCAGCGGGGGGCCTAGCACAGATACGCAGTATTTT.

The CDR3 spells CASSSGTGREAPYEQYF. CDR3 nucleotide sequence: TGTGCCAGCAGCTCGGGGACAGGCCGGGAGGCCCCCTACGAGCAGTACTTC. The chain recombines TRBV7-9 with TRBJ2-7, with D maybe TRBD1 (8 bases). This CDR3 comprises 17 residues. Germline V CDR1 and CDR2: SEHNR, FQNEAQ (reference sequence). V lost 4 bases to trimming and J lost 2 bases, with 21 bases between them. The variable domain in full, with the rest retrieved from reference TRBV7-9 and TRBJ2-7, is DTGVSQNPRHKITKRGQNVTFRCDPISEHNRLYWYRQTLGQGPEFLTYFQNEAQLEKSRLLSDRFSAERPKGSFSTLEIQRTEQGDSAMYLCASSSGTGREAPYEQYFGPGTRLTVT.

The chain joins TRBV11-2 to TRBJ2-7, with D perhaps given as TRBD1 or TRBD2 (5 bases each). Trimming stripped 6 bases from V and 2 bases from J, with 14 bases between. This CDR3 is 14 amino acids long. CDR1 is SGHAT and CDR2 is FQNNGV in the germline V gene. In DNA, the CDR3 is TGTGCCAGCAGTTCCCGGGACGGACCCTACGAGCAGTACTTC. It codes for CASSSRDGPYEQYF.